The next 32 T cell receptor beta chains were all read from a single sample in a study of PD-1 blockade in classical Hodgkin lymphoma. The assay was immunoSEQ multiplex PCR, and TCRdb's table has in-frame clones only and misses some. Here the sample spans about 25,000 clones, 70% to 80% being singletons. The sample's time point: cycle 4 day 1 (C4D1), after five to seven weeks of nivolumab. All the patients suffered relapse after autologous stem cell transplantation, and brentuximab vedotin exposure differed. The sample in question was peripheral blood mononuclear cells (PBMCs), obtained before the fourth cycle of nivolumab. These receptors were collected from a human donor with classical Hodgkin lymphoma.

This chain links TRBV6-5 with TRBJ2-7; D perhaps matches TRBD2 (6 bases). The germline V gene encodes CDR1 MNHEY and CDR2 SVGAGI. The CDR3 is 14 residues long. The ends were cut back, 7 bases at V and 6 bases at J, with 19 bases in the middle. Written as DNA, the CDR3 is TGTGCCAGCACCCTCGGAGGGGATAACGGCGAGCAGTACTTC. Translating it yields CASTLGGDNGEQYF.

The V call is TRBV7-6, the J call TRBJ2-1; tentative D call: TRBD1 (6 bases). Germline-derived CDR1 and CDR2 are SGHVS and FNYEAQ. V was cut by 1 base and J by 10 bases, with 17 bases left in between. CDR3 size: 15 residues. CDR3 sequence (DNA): TGTGCCAGCAGCTTAGAAGTGGGGGCTAGTCGCGAGCAGTTCTTC. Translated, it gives CASSLEVGASREQFF.

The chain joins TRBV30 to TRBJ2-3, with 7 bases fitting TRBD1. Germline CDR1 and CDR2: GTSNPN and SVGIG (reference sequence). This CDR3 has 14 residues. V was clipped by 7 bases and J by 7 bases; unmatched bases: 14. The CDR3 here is CASSPWDRQNTQYF. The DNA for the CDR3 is TGTGCCTCTTCACCCTGGGACAGACAGAATACGCAGTATTTT.

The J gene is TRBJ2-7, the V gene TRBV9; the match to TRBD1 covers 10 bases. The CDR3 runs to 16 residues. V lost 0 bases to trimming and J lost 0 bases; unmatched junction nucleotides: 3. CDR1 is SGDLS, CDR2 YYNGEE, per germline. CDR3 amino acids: CASSVEGTGDSYEQYF. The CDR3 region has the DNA TGTGCCAGCAGCGTAGAAGGGACAGGGGACTCCTACGAGCAGTACTTC.

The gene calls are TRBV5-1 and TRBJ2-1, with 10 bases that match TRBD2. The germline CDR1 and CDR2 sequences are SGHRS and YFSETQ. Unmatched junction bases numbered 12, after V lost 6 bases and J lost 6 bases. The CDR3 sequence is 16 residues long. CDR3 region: CASTLGLAGAVNEQFF. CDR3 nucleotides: TGCGCCAGCACCCTGGGGCTAGCGGGGGCGGTCAATGAGCAGTTCTTC.

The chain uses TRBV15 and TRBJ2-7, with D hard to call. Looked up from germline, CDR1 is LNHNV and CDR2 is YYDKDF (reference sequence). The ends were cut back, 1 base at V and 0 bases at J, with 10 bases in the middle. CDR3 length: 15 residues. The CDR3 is CATSRGKWSSYEQYV. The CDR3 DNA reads TGTGCCACCAGCAGAGGCAAATGGAGCTCCTACGAGCAGTACGTC.

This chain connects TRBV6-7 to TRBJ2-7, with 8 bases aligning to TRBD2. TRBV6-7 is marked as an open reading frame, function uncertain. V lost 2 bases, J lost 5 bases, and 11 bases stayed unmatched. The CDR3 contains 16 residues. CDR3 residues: CASSYIDPGGFDEQYV. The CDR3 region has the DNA TGTGCCAGCAGTTACATAGATCCGGGGGGGTTCGACGAGCAGTACGTC.

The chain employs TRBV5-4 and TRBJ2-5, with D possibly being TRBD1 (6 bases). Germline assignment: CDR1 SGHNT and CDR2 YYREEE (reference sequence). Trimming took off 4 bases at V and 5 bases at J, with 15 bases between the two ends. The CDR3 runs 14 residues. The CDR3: CASSPSQGRETQYF. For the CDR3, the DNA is TGTGCCAGCAGCCCATCACAGGGACGGGAGACCCAGTACTTC.

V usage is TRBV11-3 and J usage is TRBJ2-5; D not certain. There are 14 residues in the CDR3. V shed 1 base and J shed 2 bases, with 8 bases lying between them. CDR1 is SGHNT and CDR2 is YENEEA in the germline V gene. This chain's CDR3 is CASSLGGQQETQYF. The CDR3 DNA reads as TGTGCCAGCAGCTTAGGTGGGCAGCAAGAGACCCAGTACTTC.

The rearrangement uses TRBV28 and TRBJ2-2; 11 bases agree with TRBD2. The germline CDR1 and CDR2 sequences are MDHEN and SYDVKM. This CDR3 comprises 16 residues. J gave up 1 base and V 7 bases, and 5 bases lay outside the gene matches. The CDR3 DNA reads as TGTGCCAGCAAGGCTAGCGGGGGGCAGAACACCGGGGAGCTGTTTTTT. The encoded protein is CASKASGGQNTGELFF.

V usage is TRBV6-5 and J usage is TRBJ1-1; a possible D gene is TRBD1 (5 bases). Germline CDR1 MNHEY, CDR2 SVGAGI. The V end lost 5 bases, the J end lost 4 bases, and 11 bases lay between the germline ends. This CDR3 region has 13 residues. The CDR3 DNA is TGTGCCAGCAGTATTTGGGGGGGCACTGAAGCTTTCTTT. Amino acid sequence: CASSIWGGTEAFF.

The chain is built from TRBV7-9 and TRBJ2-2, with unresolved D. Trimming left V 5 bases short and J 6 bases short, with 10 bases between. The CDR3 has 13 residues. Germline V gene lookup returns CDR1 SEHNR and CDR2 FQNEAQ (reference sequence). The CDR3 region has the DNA TGTGCCAGCAGCCCGATAAGTTCCGGGGAGCTGTTTTTT. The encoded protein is CASSPISSGELFF.

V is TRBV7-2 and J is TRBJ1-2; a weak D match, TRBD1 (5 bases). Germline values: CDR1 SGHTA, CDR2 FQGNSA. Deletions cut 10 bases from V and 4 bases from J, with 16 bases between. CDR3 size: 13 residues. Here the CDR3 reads CANSAGVSYGYTF. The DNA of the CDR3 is TGTGCCAACTCCGCGGGGGTTAGCTATGGCTACACCTTC.

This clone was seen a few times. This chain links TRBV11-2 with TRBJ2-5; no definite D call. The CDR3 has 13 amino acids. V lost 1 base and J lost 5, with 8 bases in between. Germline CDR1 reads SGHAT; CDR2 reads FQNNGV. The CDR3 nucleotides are TGTGCCAGCAGCTTAGGTTACGGGGAGACCCAGTACTTC. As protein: CASSLGYGETQYF.

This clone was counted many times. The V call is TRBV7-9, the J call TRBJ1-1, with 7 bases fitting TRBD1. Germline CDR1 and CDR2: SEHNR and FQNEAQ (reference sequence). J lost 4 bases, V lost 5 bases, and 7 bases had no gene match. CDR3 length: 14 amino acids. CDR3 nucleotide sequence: TGTGCCAGCAGCCATTCAGGGGGGAGCACTGAAGCTTTCTTT. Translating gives CASSHSGGSTEAFF. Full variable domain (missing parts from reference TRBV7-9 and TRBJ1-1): DTGVSQNPRHKITKRGQNVTFRCDPISEHNRLYWYRQTLGQGPEFLTYFQNEAQLEKSRLLSDRFSAERPKGSFSTLEIQRTEQGDSAMYLCASSHSGGSTEAFFGQGTRLTVV.

The CDR3 reads CASSRTAGNEQYF. The CDR3 DNA follows: TGTGCCAGCAGCAGGACAGCGGGAAACGAGCAGTACTTC. The chain joins TRBV6-6 to TRBJ2-7, with D maybe TRBD2 (7 bases). The length of the CDR3 is 13 residues. Germline V gives CDR1 MNHNY, CDR2 SVGAGI (reference sequence). V gave up 6 bases and J gave up 5 bases, with 14 bases separating them.

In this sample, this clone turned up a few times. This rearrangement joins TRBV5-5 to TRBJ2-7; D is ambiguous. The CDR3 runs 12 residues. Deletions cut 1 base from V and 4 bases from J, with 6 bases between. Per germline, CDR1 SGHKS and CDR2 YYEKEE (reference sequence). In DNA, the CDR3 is TGTGCCAGCAGCTTGCTGGGATACGAGCAGTACTTC. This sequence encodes CASSLLGYEQYF.

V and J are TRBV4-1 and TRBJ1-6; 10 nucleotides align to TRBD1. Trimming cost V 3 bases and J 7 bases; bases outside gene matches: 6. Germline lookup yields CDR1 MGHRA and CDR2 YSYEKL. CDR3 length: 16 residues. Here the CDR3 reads CASSQAQGQGNSPLHF. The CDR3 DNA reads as TGCGCCAGCAGCCAGGCCCAGGGACAGGGGAATTCACCCCTCCACTTT.

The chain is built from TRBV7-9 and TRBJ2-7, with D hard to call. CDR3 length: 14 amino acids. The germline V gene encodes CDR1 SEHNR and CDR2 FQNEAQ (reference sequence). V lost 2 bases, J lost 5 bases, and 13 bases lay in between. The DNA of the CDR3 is TGTGCCAGCAGCTTAAGTTCTCGGAAGGACGAGCAGTACTTC. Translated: CASSLSSRKDEQYF. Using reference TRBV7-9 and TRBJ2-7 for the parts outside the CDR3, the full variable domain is DTGVSQNPRHKITKRGQNVTFRCDPISEHNRLYWYRQTLGQGPEFLTYFQNEAQLEKSRLLSDRFSAERPKGSFSTLEIQRTEQGDSAMYLCASSLSSRKDEQYFGPGTRLTVT.

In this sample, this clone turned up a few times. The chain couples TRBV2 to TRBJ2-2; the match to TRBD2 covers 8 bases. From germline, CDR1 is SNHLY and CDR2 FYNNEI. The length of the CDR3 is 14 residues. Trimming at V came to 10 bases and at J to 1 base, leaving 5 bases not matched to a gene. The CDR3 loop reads CATGLALNTGELFF. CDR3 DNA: TGTGCCACAGGACTAGCCCTGAACACCGGGGAGCTGTTTTTT.

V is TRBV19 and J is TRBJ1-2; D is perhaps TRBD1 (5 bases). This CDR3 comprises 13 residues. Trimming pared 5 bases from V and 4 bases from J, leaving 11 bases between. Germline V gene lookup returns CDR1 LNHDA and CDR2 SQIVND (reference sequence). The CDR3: CASSGTVSYGYTF. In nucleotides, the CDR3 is TGTGCCAGTAGTGGGACTGTGTCCTATGGCTACACCTTC.

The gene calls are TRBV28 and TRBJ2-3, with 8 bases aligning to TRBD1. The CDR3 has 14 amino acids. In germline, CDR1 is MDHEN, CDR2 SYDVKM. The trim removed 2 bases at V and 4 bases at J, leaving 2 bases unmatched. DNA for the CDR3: TGTGCCAGCAGTTTACAGGGGGCGGCAGATACGCAGTATTTT. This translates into CASSLQGAADTQYF. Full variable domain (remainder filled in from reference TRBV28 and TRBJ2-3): DVKVTQSSRYLVKRTGEKVFLECVQDMDHENMFWYRQDPGLGLRLIYFSYDVKMKEKGDIPEGYSVSREKKERFSLILESASTNQTSMYLCASSLQGAADTQYFGPGTRLTVL.

The CDR3 region has the DNA TGTGCCAGCAGTTACTTGACAGGGGGCTCCACCTCGGCCCTCCACTTT. Translating it yields CASSYLTGGSTSALHF. The chain carries TRBV28 and TRBJ1-6; 10 nucleotides agree with TRBD1. Germline CDR1 is MDHEN and CDR2 is SYDVKM. The CDR3 spans 16 residues. The J segment lost 14 bases and the V segment lost 4 bases, leaving 14 bases of the junction unmatched.

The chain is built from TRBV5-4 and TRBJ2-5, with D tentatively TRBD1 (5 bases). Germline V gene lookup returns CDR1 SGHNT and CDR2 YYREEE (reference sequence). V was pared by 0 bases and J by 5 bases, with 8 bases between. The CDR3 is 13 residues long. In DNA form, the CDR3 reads TGTGCCAGCAGCTTGGGGGGCGACGAGACCCAGTACTTC. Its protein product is CASSLGGDETQYF.

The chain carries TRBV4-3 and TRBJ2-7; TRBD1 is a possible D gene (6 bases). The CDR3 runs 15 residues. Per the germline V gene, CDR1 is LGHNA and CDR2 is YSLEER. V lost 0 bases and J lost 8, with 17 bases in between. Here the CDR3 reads CASSQDMGRGAKQYF. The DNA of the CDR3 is TGCGCCAGCAGCCAAGATATGGGCAGGGGAGCGAAGCAGTACTTC.

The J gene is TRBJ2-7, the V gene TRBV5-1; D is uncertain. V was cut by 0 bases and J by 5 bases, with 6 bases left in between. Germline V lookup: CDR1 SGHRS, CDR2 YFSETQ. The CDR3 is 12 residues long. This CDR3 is CASSLDLDEQYF. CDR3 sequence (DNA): TGCGCCAGCAGCTTGGATCTGGACGAGCAGTACTTC.

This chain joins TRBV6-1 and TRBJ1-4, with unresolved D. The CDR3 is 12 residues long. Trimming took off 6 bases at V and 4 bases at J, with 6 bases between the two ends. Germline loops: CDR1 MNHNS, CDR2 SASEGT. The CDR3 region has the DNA TGTGCCAGCAGCAGAATTAATGAAAAACTGTTTTTT. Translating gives CASSRINEKLFF.

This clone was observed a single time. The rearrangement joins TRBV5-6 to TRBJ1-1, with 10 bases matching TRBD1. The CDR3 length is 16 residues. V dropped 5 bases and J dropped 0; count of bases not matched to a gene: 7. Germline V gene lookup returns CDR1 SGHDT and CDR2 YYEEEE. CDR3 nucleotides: TGTGCCAGCAGTGCGGGACAGGGGTTTGTGAACACTGAAGCTTTCTTT. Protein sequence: CASSAGQGFVNTEAFF.

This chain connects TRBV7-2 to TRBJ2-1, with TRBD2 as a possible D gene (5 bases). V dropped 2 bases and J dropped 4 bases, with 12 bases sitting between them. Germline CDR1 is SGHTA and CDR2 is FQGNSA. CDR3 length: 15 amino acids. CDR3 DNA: TGTGCCAGCAGCTTAAAGGCTAGCATATACAATGAGCAGTTCTTC. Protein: CASSLKASIYNEQFF.

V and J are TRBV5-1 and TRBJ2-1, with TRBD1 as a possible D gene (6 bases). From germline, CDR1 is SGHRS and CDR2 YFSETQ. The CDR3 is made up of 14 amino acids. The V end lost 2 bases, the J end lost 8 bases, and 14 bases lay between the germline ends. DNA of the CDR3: TGCGCCAGCAGCTTACAGGGCCTTGATGATGAGCAGTTCTTC. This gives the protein CASSLQGLDDEQFF.

CDR3 sequence: CASSLDTGRRWGYTF. The CDR3 nucleotides are TGTGCCAGCAGCTTGGACACAGGGAGGAGATGGGGCTACACCTTC. The chain links TRBV7-9 to TRBJ1-2; D is possibly TRBD1 (6 bases). Germline V gives CDR1 SEHNR, CDR2 FQNEAQ (reference sequence). V lost 3 bases to trimming and J lost 8 bases, with 19 bases between them. CDR3 length: 15 residues.

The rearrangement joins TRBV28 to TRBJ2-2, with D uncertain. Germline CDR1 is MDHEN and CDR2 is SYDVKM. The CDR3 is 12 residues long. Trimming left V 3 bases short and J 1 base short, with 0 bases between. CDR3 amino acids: CASSLNTGELFF. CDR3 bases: TGTGCCAGCAGTTTGAACACCGGGGAGCTGTTTTTT.